This T cell receptor beta chain was identified during a study of OX40 agonist ivuxolimab in advanced cancers. The germline CDR1 and CDR2 sequences are SNHLY and FYNNEI. V dropped 1 base and J dropped 5 bases, with 9 bases sitting between them. CDR3 length: 13 amino acids. The table came from immunoSEQ multiplex PCR; TCRdb's copy has only in-frame clones and leaves some out. Of tens of thousands of clones in the sample, more than 75% were seen once. The V gene is TRBV2, the J gene TRBJ2-7, with no clear D. The source material was CD4+ or CD8+ T cells sorted from blood, sampled in a trial of the OX40 agonist ivuxolimab. This receptor was identified in an adult with an advanced solid tumor such as melanoma, head and neck, liver or kidney cancer. CDR3 sequence: CASSEGSRDEQYF. The DNA of the CDR3 is TGTGCCAGCAGTGAAGGTTCCCGGGACGAGCAGTACTTC.